One and the same sample provided the 15 T cell receptor beta chains below, sequenced in a study of regulatory T cells in long-lasting Graves disease. Documented time point: persistent/refractory GD, antithyroid drugs over 5 years with positive TRAb. Construction of the TCR library relied on RNA isolated from PBMCs. Combining iRepertoire HTBI primers with Arm-PCR of CDR3 regions, the authors built TCR beta libraries. TCRdb analysed the multiplex PCR reads with MiXCR anew, one entry per CDR3 protein. The table shows under 350,000 distinct CDR3 sequences, with around a fifth occurring only once. Sequencing was performed on peripheral blood mononuclear cells (PBMCs), taken when the disease was refractory, from a patient treated with antithyroid drugs. The receptor source for this set is a female donor with Graves disease.

This clonotype appeared a few times. The rearrangement uses TRBV29-1 and TRBJ2-5; TRBD1 matches at 9 bases. The CDR3 spans 14 residues. The ends lost 5 bases at V and 2 bases at J; junction bases unmatched: 6. Germline V gene sequence: CDR1 SQVTM, CDR2 ANQGSEA. CDR3 nucleotide sequence: TGCAGCGTTAAGGACAGGGGACTGCAAGAGACCCAGTACTTC. Protein product: CSVKDRGLQETQYF. The full variable domain, completed using reference TRBV29-1 and TRBJ2-5, is SAVISQKPSRDICQRGTSLTIQCQVDSQVTMMFWYRQQPGQSLTLIATANQGSEATYESGFVIDKFPISRPNLTFSTLTVSNMSPEDSSIYLCSVKDRGLQETQYFGPGTRLLVL.

This clonotype was picked up many times. This chain links TRBV6-1 with TRBJ1-1; D not resolved. In germline, CDR1 is MNHNS, CDR2 SASEGT. The length of the CDR3 is 14 residues. The V and J ends lost 2 bases and 1 base respectively, with 8 bases between them. The CDR3 nucleotides read TGTGCCAGCAGTGAACGCACAGAGAACACTGAAGCTTTCTTT. Protein product: CASSERTENTEAFF.

Worth noting for this clonotype: A much bigger clone sits one base away, suggesting this may be a read error. J is TRBJ2-7 and V is TRBV7-2, with TRBD1 matching 8 bases. Germline-derived CDR1 and CDR2 are SGHTA and FQGNSA. The CDR3 has 13 amino acids. The CDR3: CASSSSGGYKQYF. The CDR3 coding sequence is TGTGCCAGCAGCTCCTCAGGGGGCTACAAGCAGTACTTC.

This clonotype appeared a few times. The rearrangement uses TRBV7-2 and TRBJ2-2; D is unclear. Germline-derived CDR1 and CDR2 are SGHTA and FQGNSA. This CDR3 spans 14 amino acids. V shed 4 bases and J shed 1 base, with 7 bases lying between them. The CDR3 nucleotides are TGTGCCAGCAGCTACTTCAGGAACACCGGGGAGCTGTTTTTT. It translates to CASSYFRNTGELFF.

This clonotype was seen a handful of times. The DNA for the CDR3 is TGTGCCAGCAGCTTAGTTTCGACTAGCGGAGGGGAAGAGACCCAGTACTTC. Encoded protein: CASSLVSTSGGEETQYF. The chain joins TRBV7-9 to TRBJ2-5; 9 nucleotides match TRBD2. Germline V gives CDR1 SEHNR, CDR2 FQNEAQ (reference sequence). This CDR3 is built from 17 residues. J was trimmed by 3 bases and V by 1 base; bases with no gene match: 9.

V usage is TRBV29-1 and J usage is TRBJ1-4; D not certain. Germline V gene sequence: CDR1 SQVTM, CDR2 ANQGSEA. Trimming took off 5 bases at V and 0 bases at J, with 10 bases between the two ends. This CDR3 is 14 amino acids long. CDR3 DNA sequence: TGCAGCGTTCCTTCTGGGGCAACTAATGAAAAACTGTTTTTT. Translating it yields CSVPSGATNEKLFF.

The chain combines TRBV29-1 with TRBJ2-7, with unresolved D. With 3 bases removed from V and 2 bases from J, the gap between germline ends came to 8 bases. CDR1 SQVTM and CDR2 ANQGSEA come from the germline V gene. CDR3 length: 12 amino acids. CDR3 sequence: CSVENIPYEQYF. CDR3 in DNA: TGCAGCGTTGAGAACATCCCCTACGAGCAGTACTTC.

The CDR3 DNA sequence: TGTGCCAGTAGTATAACGTTGAACACTGAAGCTTTCTTT. Its translation: CASSITLNTEAFF. The rearrangement joins TRBV19 to TRBJ1-1; D gene unclear. The CDR3 sequence is 13 residues long. The V end was cut by 2 bases, the J end by 0 bases, with 4 bases between. Per the germline V gene, CDR1 is LNHDA and CDR2 is SQIVND (reference sequence). The variable domain in full, with the rest retrieved from reference TRBV19 and TRBJ1-1, is DGGITQSPKYLFRKEGQNVTLSCEQNLNHDAMYWYRQDPGQGLRLIYYSQIVNDFQKGDIAEGYSVSREKKESFPLTVTSAQKNPTAFYLCASSITLNTEAFFGQGTRLTVV.

This clonotype was observed many times. V usage is TRBV9 and J usage is TRBJ2-5, with 8 bases aligning to TRBD1. Unmatched junction bases numbered 7, after V lost 6 bases and J lost 3 bases. The germline V gene encodes CDR1 SGDLS and CDR2 YYNGEE. The CDR3 is 14 amino acids. CDR3 sequence (DNA): TGTGCCAGCACCGCTTCGGACAGGGAAGAGACCCAGTACTTC. This gives the protein CASTASDREETQYF.

This clonotype was picked up a small number of times. The genes are TRBV27 and TRBJ2-5, with a tentative D call TRBD1 (5 bases). Germline values: CDR1 MNHEY, CDR2 SMNVEV (reference sequence). This CDR3 comprises 11 residues. Trimming shortened V by 10 bases and J by 5 bases, and 11 bases separated the two germline ends. The CDR3 is CATKKGETQYF. The CDR3 DNA reads TGTGCCACCAAGAAGGGGGAGACCCAGTACTTC.

This clonotype was found many times. The rearrangement links TRBV28 to TRBJ2-7; 9 bases agree with TRBD2. The CDR3 spans 15 residues. Trimming cost V 6 bases and J 0 bases; bases outside gene matches: 6. The germline V gene encodes CDR1 MDHEN and CDR2 SYDVKM. The CDR3, as DNA: TGTGCCAGCAGCAATAGCGGGAGTAACTCCTACGAGCAGTACTTC. Translated: CASSNSGSNSYEQYF.

In this sample, this clonotype turned up many times. The gene calls are TRBV28 and TRBJ2-7; 11 positions agree with TRBD1. Germline V lookup: CDR1 MDHEN, CDR2 SYDVKM. V was clipped by 5 bases and J by 0 bases; unmatched bases: 6. The CDR3 has 16 residues. The CDR3 here is CASSGTGGSGSYEQYF. For the CDR3, the DNA is TGTGCCAGCAGTGGGACAGGGGGATCGGGCTCCTACGAGCAGTACTTC.

The V call is TRBV7-2, the J call TRBJ1-3; D is unclear. Trimming took 5 bases from V and 0 from J, leaving 8 bases between them. Germline lookup yields CDR1 SGHTA and CDR2 FQGNSA. The CDR3 loop spans 14 amino acids. The CDR3 spells CASSTGFSGNTIYF. CDR3 DNA: TGTGCCAGCAGCACCGGGTTCTCTGGAAACACCATATATTTT.

Details on this clonotype: One base away lies a much larger clone, so this may be a sequencing read error. The CDR3 protein is CASTGLVVTDTQYF. In DNA, the CDR3 is TGTGCCAGCACAGGACTAGTGGTCACAGATACGCAGTATTTT. The V and J genes are TRBV6-2 or TRBV6-3 and TRBJ2-3, with 7 bases aligning to TRBD2. V lost 7 bases to trimming and J lost 2 bases; unmatched junction nucleotides: 6. CDR1 MNHEY and CDR2 SVGEGT come from the germline V gene. CDR3 length: 14 residues.

This clonotype was counted at least ten times. This sequence joins TRBV7-9 and TRBJ1-2, with no clear D. Germline CDR1 reads SEHNR; CDR2 reads FQNEAQ (reference sequence). The V and J ends lost 0 bases and 1 base respectively, with 6 bases between them. This CDR3 has 14 residues. The CDR3 protein is CASSLASSNYGYTF. CDR3 DNA sequence: TGTGCCAGCAGCTTAGCGAGCAGTAACTATGGCTACACCTTC.